This TCR beta chain was sequenced for a study of CD8 T cells in ankylosing spondylitis. With regard to this clonotype: Its target is unknown.

One entry per CDR3 protein results from TCRdb running MiXCR on the 5' RACE reads. The sample carries around 150,000 distinct CDR3 sequences, around 42% recorded once. Findings and limits, study-wide: Apparently characteristic of ankylosing spondylitis blood was a TCR beta motif (about 8 highly homologous variants). Matched synovial fluid from ankylosing spondylitis patients was reported to be enriched for disease-linked clones. Earlier reports found some motif variants in synovial fluid and blood in reactive arthritis.

Trimming took 4 bases from V and 2 from J; bases not matched to a gene: 5. CDR3 length: 15 residues. Germline assignment: CDR1 MNHNS and CDR2 SASEGT. Sequencing used synovial fluid, either unsorted or a sorted T cell fraction (not recorded which). V is TRBV6-1 and J is TRBJ2-1, with TRBD1 matching over 7 bases. This receptor was identified in a male donor with ankylosing spondylitis. CDR3 residues: CASSAQGWAYNEQFF. CDR3 in DNA: TGTGCCAGCAGTGCACAGGGGTGGGCCTACAATGAGCAGTTCTTC.